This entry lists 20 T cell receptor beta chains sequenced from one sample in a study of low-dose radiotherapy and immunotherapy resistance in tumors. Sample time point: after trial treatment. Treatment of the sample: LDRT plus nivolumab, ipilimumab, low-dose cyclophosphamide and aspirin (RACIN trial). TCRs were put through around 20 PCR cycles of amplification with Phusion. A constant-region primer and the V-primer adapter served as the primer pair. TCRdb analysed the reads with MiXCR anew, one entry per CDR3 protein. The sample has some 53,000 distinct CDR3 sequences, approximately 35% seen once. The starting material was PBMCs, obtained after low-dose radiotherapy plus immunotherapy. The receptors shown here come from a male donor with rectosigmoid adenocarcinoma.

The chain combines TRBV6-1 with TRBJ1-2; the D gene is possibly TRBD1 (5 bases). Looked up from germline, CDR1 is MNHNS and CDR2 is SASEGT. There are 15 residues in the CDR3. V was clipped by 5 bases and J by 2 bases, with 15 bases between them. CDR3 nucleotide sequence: TGTGCCAGCAGTCGGGACCCACGAGGGAACTATGGCTACACCTTC. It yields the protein CASSRDPRGNYGYTF.

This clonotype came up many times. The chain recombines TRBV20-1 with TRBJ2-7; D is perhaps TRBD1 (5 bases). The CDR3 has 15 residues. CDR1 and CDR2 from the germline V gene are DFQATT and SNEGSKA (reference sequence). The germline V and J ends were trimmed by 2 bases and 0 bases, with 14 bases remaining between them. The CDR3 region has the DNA TGCAGTGCTAGATCCCGGACACGCAGCTCCTACGAGCAGTACTTC. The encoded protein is CSARSRTRSSYEQYF.

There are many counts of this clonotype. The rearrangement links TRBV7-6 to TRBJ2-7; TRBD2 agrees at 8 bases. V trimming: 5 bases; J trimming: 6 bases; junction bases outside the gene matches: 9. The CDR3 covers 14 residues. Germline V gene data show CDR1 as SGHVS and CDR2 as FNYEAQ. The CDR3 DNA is TGTGCCAGCAGCGGCAGCGGGAGTACTCTCGAGCAGTACTTC. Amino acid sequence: CASSGSGSTLEQYF.

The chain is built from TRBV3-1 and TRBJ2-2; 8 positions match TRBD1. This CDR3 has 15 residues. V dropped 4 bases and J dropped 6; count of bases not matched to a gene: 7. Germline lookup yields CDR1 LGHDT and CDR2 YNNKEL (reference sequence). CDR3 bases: TGTGCCAGCAGCCGCGGACAGGGACGGGCCGGGGAGCTGTTTTTT. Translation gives CASSRGQGRAGELFF.

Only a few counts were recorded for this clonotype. The CDR3 DNA follows: TGCGCCAGCAGCTTGACAGTCAGCTCCTACAATGAGCAGTTCTTC. Encoded protein: CASSLTVSSYNEQFF. V and J are TRBV5-1 and TRBJ2-1; D is undetermined. The CDR3 runs to 15 residues. Trimming removed 1 base from V and 0 bases from J, with 8 bases in between. Germline-derived CDR1 and CDR2 are SGHRS and YFSETQ. Variable domain in full (rest from reference TRBV5-1 and TRBJ2-1): KAGVTQTPRYLIKTRGQQVTLSCSPISGHRSVSWYQQTPGQGLQFLFEYFSETQRNKGNFPGRFSGRQFSNSRSEMNVSTLELGDSALYLCASSLTVSSYNEQFFGPGTRLTVL.

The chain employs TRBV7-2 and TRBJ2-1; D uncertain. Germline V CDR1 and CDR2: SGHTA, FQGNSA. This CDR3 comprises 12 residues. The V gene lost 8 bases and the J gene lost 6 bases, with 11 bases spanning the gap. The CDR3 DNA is TGTGCCAGCGGGCCGTATCTCAATGAGCAGTTCTTC. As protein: CASGPYLNEQFF.

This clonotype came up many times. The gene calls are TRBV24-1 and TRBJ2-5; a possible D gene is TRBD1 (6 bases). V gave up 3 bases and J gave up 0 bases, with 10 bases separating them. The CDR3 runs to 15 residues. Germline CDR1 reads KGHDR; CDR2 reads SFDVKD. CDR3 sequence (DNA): TGTGCCACCAGTGATCGAGGACAGAACCAAGAGACCCAGTACTTC. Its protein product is CATSDRGQNQETQYF.

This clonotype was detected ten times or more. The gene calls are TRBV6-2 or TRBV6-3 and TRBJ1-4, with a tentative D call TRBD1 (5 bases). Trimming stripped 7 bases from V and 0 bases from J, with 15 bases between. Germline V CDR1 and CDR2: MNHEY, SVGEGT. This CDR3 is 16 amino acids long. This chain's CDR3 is CASNDQGSATNEKLFF. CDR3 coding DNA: TGTGCCAGCAACGATCAGGGAAGTGCAACTAATGAAAAACTGTTTTTT.

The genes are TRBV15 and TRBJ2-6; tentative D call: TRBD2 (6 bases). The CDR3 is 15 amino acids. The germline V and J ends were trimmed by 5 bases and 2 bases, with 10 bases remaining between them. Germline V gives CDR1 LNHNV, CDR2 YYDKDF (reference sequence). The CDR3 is CATSPRGTGANVLTF. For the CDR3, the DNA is TGTGCCACCAGCCCCCGGGGGACTGGGGCCAACGTCCTGACTTTC.

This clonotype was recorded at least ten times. Written as DNA, the CDR3 is TGTGCCAGCAGTTACGGGACAGGGAATATCGGCTACACCTTC. It encodes CASSYGTGNIGYTF. This rearrangement joins TRBV12-3 or TRBV12-4 to TRBJ1-2, with 9 positions matching TRBD1. The CDR3 covers 14 residues. J was trimmed by 8 bases and V by 4 bases; bases with no gene match: 8.

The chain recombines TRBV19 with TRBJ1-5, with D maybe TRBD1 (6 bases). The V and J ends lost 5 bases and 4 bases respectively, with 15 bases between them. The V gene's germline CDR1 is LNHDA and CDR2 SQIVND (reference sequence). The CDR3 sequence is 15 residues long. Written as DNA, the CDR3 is TGTGCCAGTAGTGCCCGGGACATTTTTAATCAGCCCCAGCATTTT. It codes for CASSARDIFNQPQHF.

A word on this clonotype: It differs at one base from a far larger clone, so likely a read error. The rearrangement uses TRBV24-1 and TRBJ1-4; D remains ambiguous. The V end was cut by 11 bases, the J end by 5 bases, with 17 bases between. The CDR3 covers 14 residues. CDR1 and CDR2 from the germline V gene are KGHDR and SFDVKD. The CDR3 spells CASRLYGPNEKLFF. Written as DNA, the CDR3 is TGTGCCAGCAGATTATACGGCCCGAATGAAAAACTGTTTTTT.

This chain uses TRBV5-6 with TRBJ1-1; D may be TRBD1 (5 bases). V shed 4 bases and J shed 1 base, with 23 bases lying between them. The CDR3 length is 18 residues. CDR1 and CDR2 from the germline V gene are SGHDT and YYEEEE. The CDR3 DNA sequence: TGTGCCAGCAGCCGTACCGGGGGGAGATCGTTGGGGAACACTGAAGCTTTCTTT. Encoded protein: CASSRTGGRSLGNTEAFF.

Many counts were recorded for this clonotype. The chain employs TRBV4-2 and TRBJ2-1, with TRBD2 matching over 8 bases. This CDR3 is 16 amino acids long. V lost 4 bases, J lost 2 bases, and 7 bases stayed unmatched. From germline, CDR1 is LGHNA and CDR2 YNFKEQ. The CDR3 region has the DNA TGTGCCAGCAGCCCGCAGCCGGGACTAGCCTACAATGAGCAGTTCTTC. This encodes CASSPQPGLAYNEQFF.

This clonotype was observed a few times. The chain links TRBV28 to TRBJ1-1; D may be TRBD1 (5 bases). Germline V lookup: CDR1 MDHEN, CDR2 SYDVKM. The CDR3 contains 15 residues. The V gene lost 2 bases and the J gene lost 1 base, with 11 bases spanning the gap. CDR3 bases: TGTGCCAGCAGTTTAGGAAAAGACAGGAACACTGAAGCTTTCTTT. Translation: CASSLGKDRNTEAFF.

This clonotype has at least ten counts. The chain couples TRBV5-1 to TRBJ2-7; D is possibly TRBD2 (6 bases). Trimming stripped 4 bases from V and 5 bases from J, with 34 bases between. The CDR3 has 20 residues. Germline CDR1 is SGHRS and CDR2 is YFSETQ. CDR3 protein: CASSTGPQSRVSGRGNEQYF. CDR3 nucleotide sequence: TGCGCCAGCAGCACTGGGCCCCAGAGCCGTGTGTCGGGACGGGGGAACGAGCAGTACTTC.

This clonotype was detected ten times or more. DNA of the CDR3: TGTGCCAGCAGTTACTCGTCGGGAGGCGTACAGCCCCAGCATTTT. Protein: CASSYSSGGVQPQHF. V is TRBV6-2 or TRBV6-3 and J is TRBJ1-5; D is ambiguous. Trimming removed 0 bases from V and 7 bases from J, with 13 bases in between. This CDR3 region has 15 residues. Germline lookup yields CDR1 MNHEY and CDR2 SVGEGT.

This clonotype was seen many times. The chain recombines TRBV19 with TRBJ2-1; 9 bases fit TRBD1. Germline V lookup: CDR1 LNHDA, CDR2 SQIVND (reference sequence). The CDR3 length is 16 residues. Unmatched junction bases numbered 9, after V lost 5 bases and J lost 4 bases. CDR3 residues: CASSQTGTGKYNEQFF. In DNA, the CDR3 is TGTGCCAGTAGTCAGACCGGGACAGGGAAATACAATGAGCAGTTCTTC.

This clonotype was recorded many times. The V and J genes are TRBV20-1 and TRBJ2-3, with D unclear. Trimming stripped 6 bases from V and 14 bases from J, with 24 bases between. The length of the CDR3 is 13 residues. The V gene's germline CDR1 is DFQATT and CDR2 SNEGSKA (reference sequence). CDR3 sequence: CSARQAGVAHPYF. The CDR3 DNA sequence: TGCAGTGCGAGACAAGCTGGGGTCGCTCACCCGTATTTT.

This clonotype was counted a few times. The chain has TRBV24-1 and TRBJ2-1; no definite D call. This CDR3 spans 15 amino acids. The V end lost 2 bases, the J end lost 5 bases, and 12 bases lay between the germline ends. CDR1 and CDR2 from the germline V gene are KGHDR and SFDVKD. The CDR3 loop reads CATSDSSGPDNEQFF. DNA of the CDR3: TGTGCCACCAGTGATTCATCAGGACCTGACAATGAGCAGTTCTTC.